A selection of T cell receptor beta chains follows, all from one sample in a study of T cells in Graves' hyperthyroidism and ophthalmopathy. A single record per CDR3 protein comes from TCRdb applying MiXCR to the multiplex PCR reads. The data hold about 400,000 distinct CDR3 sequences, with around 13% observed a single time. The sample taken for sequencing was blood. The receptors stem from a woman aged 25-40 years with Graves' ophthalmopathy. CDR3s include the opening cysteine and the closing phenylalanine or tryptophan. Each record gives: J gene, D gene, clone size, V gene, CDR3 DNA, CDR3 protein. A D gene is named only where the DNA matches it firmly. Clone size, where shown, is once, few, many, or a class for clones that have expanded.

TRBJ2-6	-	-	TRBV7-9	TGTGCCAGCAGTTTGGGAACAGGTTCTGGGGCCAACGTCCTGACTTTC	CASSLGTGSGANVLTF
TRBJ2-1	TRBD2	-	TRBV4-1	TGTGCCAGCAGCCTTAGCGGGGGGGCTCACTACAATGAGCAGTTCTTC	CASSLSGGAHYNEQFF
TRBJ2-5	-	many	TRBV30	TGTGCCTGGAGTGTACTCCAAGAGACCCAGTACTTC	CAWSVLQETQYF
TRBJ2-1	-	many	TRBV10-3	TGTGCCATCAGTGAGGGGGGGGGCCTCAATGAGCAGTTCTTC	CAISEGGGLNEQFF
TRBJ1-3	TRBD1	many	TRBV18	TGTGCCAGCTCACCGGACAGGGTCAGAAACACCATATATTTT	CASSPDRVRNTIYF
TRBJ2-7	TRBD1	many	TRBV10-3	TGTGCCATCAGCAACCCGGGACAGGGGATCCACGAGCAGTACTTC	CAISNPGQGIHEQYF
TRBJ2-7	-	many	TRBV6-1	TGTGCCGCGGCCAGGGGACTCTCCTACGAGCAGTACTTC	CAAARGLSYEQYF
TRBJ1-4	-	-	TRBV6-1	TGTGCCAGCAGTGATCCCGTTGGCGGGGTTAATGAAAAACTGTTTTTT	CASSDPVGGVNEKLFF
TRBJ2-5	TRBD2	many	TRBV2	TGTGCCAGCACCCCCCGCCGGGGGGGAGAGACCCAGTACTTC	CASTPRRGGETQYF
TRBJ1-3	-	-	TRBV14	TGTGCCAGCAGCCAAGATCTTACTTTTGGCCACAGGAGATACTCTGGAAACACCATATATTTT	CASSQDLTFGHRRYSGNTIYF
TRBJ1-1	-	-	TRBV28	TGTGCCAGCAGTAAACTGACTGAAGCTTTCTTT	CASSKLTEAFF
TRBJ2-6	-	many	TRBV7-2	TGTGCCAGCAGCCCTATAGTCCTGTCTGGGGCCAACGTCCTGACTTTC	CASSPIVLSGANVLTF
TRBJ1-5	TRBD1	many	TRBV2	TGTGCCAGCAGCAAGGACAGGGATCAGCCCCAGCATTTT	CASSKDRDQPQHF
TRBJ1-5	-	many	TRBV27	TGTGCCAGCGCCGGGCGAGGCAATCAGCCCCAGCATTTT	CASAGRGNQPQHF
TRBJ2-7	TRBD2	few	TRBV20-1	TGCAGTGCTACGGGGACTAGCGGGGGCACCTGGATCTACGAGCAGTACTTC	CSATGTSGGTWIYEQYF
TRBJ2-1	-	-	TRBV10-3	TGTGCCATCAGTCTGGACAACGACAATGAGCAGTTCTTC	CAISLDNDNEQFF
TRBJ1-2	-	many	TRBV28	TGTGCCAGCAGTTTACGGGGGGGGCCTAACTATGGCTACACCTTC	CASSLRGGPNYGYTF
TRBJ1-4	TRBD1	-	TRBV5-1	TGCGCCAGCAGCTATGACAGGGCGGCGGATGAAAAACTGTTTTTT	CASSYDRAADEKLFF
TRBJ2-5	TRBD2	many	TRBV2	TGTGCCAGCACTAGCGGGGGGGCGGGTGAGACCCAGTACTTC	CASTSGGAGETQYF
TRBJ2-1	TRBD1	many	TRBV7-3	TGTGCCAGCAGCTTATGGGGGGGGACAGGGGACAATGAGCAGTTCTTC	CASSLWGGTGDNEQFF
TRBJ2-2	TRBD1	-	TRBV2	TGTGCCAGCAGTGGGGGACAGGGGGCCGGGAAGCTGTTTTTT	CASSGGQGAGKLFF
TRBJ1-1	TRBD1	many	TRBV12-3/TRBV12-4	TGTGCCAGCAGCCAAAGACAGGGGGCAAGCAATGAAGCTTTCTTT	CASSQRQGASNEAFF
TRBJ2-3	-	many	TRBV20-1	TGCAGTGCCACTCTCACAGATACGCAGTATTTT	CSATLTDTQYF